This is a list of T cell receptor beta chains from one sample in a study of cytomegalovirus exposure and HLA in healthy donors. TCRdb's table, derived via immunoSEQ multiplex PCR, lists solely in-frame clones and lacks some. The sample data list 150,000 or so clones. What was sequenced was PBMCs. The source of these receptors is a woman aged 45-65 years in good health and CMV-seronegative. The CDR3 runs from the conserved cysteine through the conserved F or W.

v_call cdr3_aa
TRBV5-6 CASSPRLDTQYF
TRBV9 CASSVEGAPKNIQYF
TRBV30 CAWSTQGTETQYF
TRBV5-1 CASSLGGLGTGELFF
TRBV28 CASSSPRPASGAYEQYF
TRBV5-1 CASSSLQGARGANVLTF
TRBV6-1 CASSEYWTSGGKNEQFF
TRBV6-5 CASKEAGGSGNTIYF
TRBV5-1 CASSSITGDTQYF
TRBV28 CASSLLGGTYEQYF
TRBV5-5 CASSFGDRGYNQPQHF
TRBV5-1 CASSLEGLAGSYEQYF
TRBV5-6 CASSLAAGLAGSDTQYF
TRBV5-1 CASSLATDTQYF
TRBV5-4 CASSLGGGPTEAFF
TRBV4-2 CASSGPGQLEKLFF
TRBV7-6 CASSLAQGRGTDTQYF
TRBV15 CATSRDKGGEETQYF
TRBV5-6 CASSLDGRYYEQYF
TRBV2 CASNRDRGGNQPQHF
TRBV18 CASSPPFAPAGTEAFF
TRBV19 CASNQGGGTQETQYF
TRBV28 CASSYRGSNNEQFF
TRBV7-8 CASSVLQGGGQETQYF
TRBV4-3 CASSQSLGRGTEAFF
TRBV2 CASMRDRGQETQYF